Following are 17 T cell receptor beta chains from one sample sequenced in a study of shared clonotypes between healthy human individuals. The protocol was immunoSEQ multiplex PCR, while the TCRdb copy is restricted to in-frame clones and leaves out a portion. The table records fewer than 700,000 clones, about 95% of them present only once. Cells designated naive CD8 were CD45RO-negative and were positively selected for CCR7, with terminally differentiated effector memory CD45RA+ cells excluded. Input material: naive CD8+ T cells sorted from blood. The receptor source for this set is a woman aged 25-40 years in good health.

This CDR3 is CASSNRDRDLNTEAFF. The CDR3 nucleotides are TGTGCCAGCAGCAACCGGGACAGGGATTTGAACACTGAAGCTTTCTTT. V and J are TRBV21-1 and TRBJ1-1; TRBD1 is the table's D call, not checked against the DNA. TRBV21-1 is a documented pseudogene. The CDR3 has 16 residues.

The table lists this clone with a count of one. The rearrangement uses TRBV2 and TRBJ2-2; D possibly corresponds to TRBD1 (6 bases). Trimming cost V 4 bases and J 3 bases, with 9 bases left between them. CDR3 size: 14 residues. Germline CDR1 reads SNHLY; CDR2 reads FYNNEI. The CDR3 loop reads CASSGGGYTGELFF. CDR3 in DNA: TGTGCCAGCAGTGGAGGGGGATACACCGGGGAGCTGTTTTTT.

This chain's CDR3 is CASSLGSTNYGYTF. In DNA, the CDR3 is TGTGCCAGCAGCTTAGGGTCGACCAACTATGGCTACACCTTC. The V call is TRBV7-9, the J call TRBJ1-2; D not certain. Trimming removed 1 base at V and 2 bases at J, with 8 bases between. The germline CDR1 and CDR2 sequences are SEHNR and FQNEAQ (reference sequence). The CDR3 loop spans 14 amino acids.

The V and J genes are TRBV27 and TRBJ1-2; weak D call: TRBD1 (6 bases). There are 14 residues in the CDR3. Trimming took off 2 bases at V and 6 bases at J, with 13 bases between the two ends. Germline CDR1 MNHEY, CDR2 SMNVEV (reference sequence). The CDR3 nucleotides read TGTGCCAGCAGTTTAGGGGGGCTCTCCGATGGCTACACCTTC. Its translation: CASSLGGLSDGYTF.

The rearrangement links TRBV7-2 to TRBJ2-1; TRBD1 matches 12 bases. V trimming: 6 bases; J trimming: 5 bases; junction bases outside the gene matches: 5. Germline V lookup: CDR1 SGHTA, CDR2 FQGNSA. The length of the CDR3 is 15 residues. The CDR3 nucleotides are TGTGCCAGCAGTTCCGGGACAGGGGGCCACAATGAGCAGTTCTTC. The encoded protein is CASSSGTGGHNEQFF.

The sample holds a few counts of this clone. This rearrangement joins TRBV11-2 to TRBJ2-7; D unclear. Germline CDR1 reads SGHAT; CDR2 reads FQNNGV. The CDR3 has 13 residues. V was cut by 3 bases and J by 0 bases, with 6 bases left in between. The CDR3 DNA follows: TGTGCCAGCAGCTTTTTCAGCTCCTACGAGCAGTACTTC. Its protein product is CASSFFSSYEQYF.

Notes on this clone: The junction shows a germline mismatch at one end, possibly a read error. The chain couples TRBV4-2 to TRBJ2-1; D is possibly TRBD2 (6 bases). The germline CDR1 and CDR2 sequences are LGHNA and YNFKEQ. This CDR3 comprises 15 residues. CDR3 nucleotides: TGTGCCAGCAGCCAAGATCCCCAGGACTACATTGAGCAGTTCTTC. Its translation: CASSQDPQDYIEQFF.

The rearrangement uses TRBV20-1 and TRBJ1-3; D is ambiguous. The CDR3 runs 9 residues. V was shortened by 7 bases and J by 8 bases, with 6 bases between the two germline ends. CDR1 is DFQATT and CDR2 is SNEGSKA in the germline V gene (reference sequence). Here the CDR3 DNA reads TGCAGTGTCTTAGACACCATATATTTT. Translated, it gives CSVLDTIYF.

This rearrangement joins TRBV9 to TRBJ2-7, with D uncertain. CDR3 length equals 14 residues. The V end was cut by 4 bases, the J end by 3 bases, with 14 bases between. The germline gives CDR1 SGDLS, CDR2 YYNGEE. This chain's CDR3 is CASSHRWSLYEQYF. Here the CDR3 DNA reads TGTGCCAGCAGCCATCGGTGGAGCCTCTACGAGCAGTACTTC.

The rearrangement uses TRBV4-1 and TRBJ2-1, with 16 bases lining up with TRBD2. CDR1 MGHRA and CDR2 YSYEKL come from the germline V gene. V was pared by 6 bases and J by 2 bases, with 7 bases of the junction left unmatched. This CDR3 has 18 residues. The CDR3 nucleotides read TGCGCCAGCAGAACCGGGACTAGCGGGAGGGGGACCTACAATGAGCAGTTCTTC. Translation: CASRTGTSGRGTYNEQFF.

The chain recombines TRBV5-4 with TRBJ2-7; the match to TRBD2 covers 8 bases. V lost 1 base and J lost 0; bases outside the gene matches: 6. This CDR3 spans 16 amino acids. The V gene's germline CDR1 is SGHNT and CDR2 YYREEE (reference sequence). The CDR3 nucleotides read TGTGCCAGCAGCTTGACAGGAGCGGGAGCCTCCTACGAGCAGTACTTC. It encodes CASSLTGAGASYEQYF.

This clone was seen only a few times. This chain uses TRBV30 with TRBJ1-4; possible D gene TRBD1, 5 bases. This CDR3 has 14 residues. Trimming left V 0 bases short and J 7 bases short, with 12 bases between. Per germline, CDR1 GTSNPN and CDR2 SVGIG (reference sequence). The CDR3 nucleotides read TGTGCCTGGAGTGTAGGGGCGGGTAGTGAAAAACTGTTTTTT. This encodes CAWSVGAGSEKLFF.

The CDR3 sequence is CASSLMGTYEQYF. As DNA, the CDR3 is TGTGCCAGCAGCTTGATGGGGACCTACGAGCAGTACTTC. The J gene is TRBJ2-7, the V gene TRBV7-9; D not certain. The V gene lost 3 bases and the J gene lost 2 bases, with 8 bases spanning the gap. The CDR3 is 13 residues long. Germline loops: CDR1 SEHNR, CDR2 FQNEAQ (reference sequence).

V is TRBV18 and J is TRBJ2-7, with D hard to call. V lost 6 bases to trimming and J lost 1 base, with 10 bases between them. Looked up from germline, CDR1 is KGHSH and CDR2 is LQKENI. The CDR3 sequence is 13 residues long. DNA of the CDR3: TGTGCCAGCTCTTCCCCACGGTCCTACGAGCAGTACTTC. Encoded protein: CASSSPRSYEQYF.

V and J are TRBV7-3 and TRBJ2-4; the match to TRBD1 covers 7 bases. Losses at the gene ends were 5 bases for V and 6 bases for J; bases not matched to a gene: 13. The CDR3 extends over 16 amino acids. Germline V gene lookup returns CDR1 SGHTA and CDR2 FQGTGA. The CDR3, as DNA: TGTGCCAGCAGCCAAACAGGGGAGCCGTATGGAAACATTCAGTACTTC. Its translation is CASSQTGEPYGNIQYF.

V usage is TRBV5-4 and J usage is TRBJ2-5, with 9 positions matching TRBD2. The J call may be wrong; the DNA end is better matched by TRBJ2-7. Germline CDR1 and CDR2: SGHNT and YYREEE (reference sequence). The CDR3 consists of 15 residues. CDR3 nucleotides: TGTGCCAGCAGCCTGAGCTGGCGGGAGGGCGACGAGCAGTACTTC. Translated: CASSLSWREGDEQYF.

The chain carries TRBV6-5 and TRBJ2-1, with 11 bases lining up with TRBD1. The CDR3 has 16 residues. Germline CDR1 reads MNHEY; CDR2 reads SVGAGI. Trimming cost V 0 bases and J 7 bases; bases outside gene matches: 5. The CDR3, as DNA: TGTGCCAGCAGTTACTCTGGACAGGGGGCGACAAATGAGCAGTTCTTC. Protein: CASSYSGQGATNEQFF.